The rows below give T cell receptor beta chains drawn from one sample of a study of shared clonotypes between healthy human individuals. The protocol was immunoSEQ multiplex PCR, while the TCRdb copy is restricted to in-frame clones and leaves out a portion. Counted here are about 380,000 clones, 90% to 98% occurring once; the ten biggest clones make up about 0.34%. The sample taken for sequencing was memory CD8+ T cells sorted from blood. The receptor set was obtained from a man aged 30-40 years in good health. The CDR3 runs from the conserved cysteine through the conserved F or W. Fields, in order: V gene, CDR3 length, J gene, clone size, D gene, CDR3 DNA, CDR3 protein. D genes are given only for firm matches. Some rows have no size entry. The others give once, few or many, or a class for an expanded clone.

v_gene: TRBV25-1
len: 16
j_gene: TRBJ2-3
abundance: .
d_gene: TRBD2
CDR3nt: TGTGCCAGCAGTGAATTTCGGTCTAGCGGGTGGGATACGCAGTATTTT
CDR3aa: CASSEFRSSGWDTQYF

v_gene: TRBV6-1
len: 14
j_gene: TRBJ2-7
abundance: .
d_gene: .
CDR3nt: TGTGCCAGCAGTGAGGTCCCCTCGGCCTACGAGCAGTACTTC
CDR3aa: CASSEVPSAYEQYF

v_gene: TRBV27
len: 15
j_gene: TRBJ1-2
abundance: .
d_gene: .
CDR3nt: TGTGCCAGCAGTTCCAATGGGGGAGCTAACTATGGCTACACCTTC
CDR3aa: CASSSNGGANYGYTF

v_gene: TRBV5-6
len: 15
j_gene: TRBJ1-5
abundance: .
d_gene: .
CDR3nt: TGTGCCAGCAGCTTGGCGACAGTTCTGAATCAGCCCCAGCATTTT
CDR3aa: CASSLATVLNQPQHF

v_gene: TRBV4-1
len: 14
j_gene: TRBJ2-7
abundance: .
d_gene: TRBD2
CDR3nt: TGCGCCAGCAGCGGGACTAGCGGCTCCTACGAGCAGTACTTC
CDR3aa: CASSGTSGSYEQYF

v_gene: TRBV5-4
len: 13
j_gene: TRBJ1-1
abundance: .
d_gene: TRBD1
CDR3nt: TGTGCCAGCAGCTGGGATGCACAGGGGTGGGCTTTCTTT
CDR3aa: CASSWDAQGWAFF

v_gene: TRBV15
len: 15
j_gene: TRBJ2-7
abundance: .
d_gene: .
CDR3nt: TGTGCCACCAGCAGACGCCGGGACATCCCCTACGAGCAGTACTTC
CDR3aa: CATSRRRDIPYEQYF

v_gene: TRBV11-3
len: 12
j_gene: TRBJ2-7
abundance: .
d_gene: TRBD1
CDR3nt: TGTGCCAGCAGCAACACAGGGGGCGAGCAGTACTTC
CDR3aa: CASSNTGGEQYF

v_gene: TRBV11-2
len: 18
j_gene: TRBJ2-3
abundance: .
d_gene: .
CDR3nt: TGTGCCAGCAGCTTAGGGCGGATTGGTTCGCTCGGCACAGATACGCAGTATTTT
CDR3aa: CASSLGRIGSLGTDTQYF

v_gene: TRBV10-1
len: 14
j_gene: TRBJ2-1
abundance: .
d_gene: TRBD2
CDR3nt: TGCGCCAGCAGTGAGCCATCACTAGCGGGGGAGCAGTTCTTC
CDR3aa: CASSEPSLAGEQFF

v_gene: TRBV5-5
len: 15
j_gene: TRBJ2-7
abundance: .
d_gene: TRBD2
CDR3nt: TGTGCCAGCAGCCTGGGCTCGGGGGGGCGCTACGAGCAGTACTTC
CDR3aa: CASSLGSGGRYEQYF

v_gene: TRBV19
len: 13
j_gene: TRBJ2-3
abundance: once
d_gene: .
CDR3nt: TGTGCCAGTAGTATAGATGTCACAGATACGCAGTATTTT
CDR3aa: CASSIDVTDTQYF